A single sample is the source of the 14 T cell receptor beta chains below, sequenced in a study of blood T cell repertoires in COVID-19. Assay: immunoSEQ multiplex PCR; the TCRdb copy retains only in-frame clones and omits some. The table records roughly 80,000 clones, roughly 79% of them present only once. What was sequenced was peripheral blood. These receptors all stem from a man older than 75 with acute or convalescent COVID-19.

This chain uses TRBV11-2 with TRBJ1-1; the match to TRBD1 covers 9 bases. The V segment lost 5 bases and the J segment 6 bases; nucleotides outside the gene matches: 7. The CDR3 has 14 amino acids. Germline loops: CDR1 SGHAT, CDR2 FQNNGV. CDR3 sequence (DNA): TGTGCCAGCAGCATCACAGGGGGCAGGGCTGAAGCTTTCTTT. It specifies CASSITGGRAEAFF.

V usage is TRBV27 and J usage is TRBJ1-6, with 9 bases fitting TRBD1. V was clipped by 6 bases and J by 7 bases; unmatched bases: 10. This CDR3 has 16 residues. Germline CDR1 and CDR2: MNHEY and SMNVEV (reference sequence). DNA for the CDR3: TGTGCCAGCAGACAGGGTTGGGACAGGGAAAATTCACCCCTCCACTTT. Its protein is CASRQGWDRENSPLHF.

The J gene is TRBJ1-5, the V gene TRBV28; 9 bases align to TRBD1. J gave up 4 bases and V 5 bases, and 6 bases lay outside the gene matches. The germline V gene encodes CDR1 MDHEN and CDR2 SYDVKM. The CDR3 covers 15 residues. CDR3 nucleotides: TGTGCCAGCAGTCCAGGGACAGGGAAGAATCAGCCCCAGCATTTT. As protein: CASSPGTGKNQPQHF.

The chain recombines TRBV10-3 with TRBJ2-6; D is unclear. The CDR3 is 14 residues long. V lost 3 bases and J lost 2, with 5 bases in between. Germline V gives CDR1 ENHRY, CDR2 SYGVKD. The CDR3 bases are TGTGCCATCAGTGATGGAGCTGGGGCCAACGTCCTGACTTTC. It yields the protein CAISDGAGANVLTF.

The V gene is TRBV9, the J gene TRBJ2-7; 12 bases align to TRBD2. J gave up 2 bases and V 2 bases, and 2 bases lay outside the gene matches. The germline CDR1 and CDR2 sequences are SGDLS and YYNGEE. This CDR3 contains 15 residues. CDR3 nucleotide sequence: TGTGCCAGCAGCGTGGGACTAGCGGGTACCTACGAGCAGTACTTC. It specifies CASSVGLAGTYEQYF.

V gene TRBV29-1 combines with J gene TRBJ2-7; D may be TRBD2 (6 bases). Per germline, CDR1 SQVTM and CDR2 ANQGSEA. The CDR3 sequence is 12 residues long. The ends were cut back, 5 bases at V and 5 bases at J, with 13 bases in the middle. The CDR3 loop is CSVRLVKHEQYF. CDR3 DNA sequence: TGCAGCGTTCGACTAGTAAAACACGAGCAGTACTTC.

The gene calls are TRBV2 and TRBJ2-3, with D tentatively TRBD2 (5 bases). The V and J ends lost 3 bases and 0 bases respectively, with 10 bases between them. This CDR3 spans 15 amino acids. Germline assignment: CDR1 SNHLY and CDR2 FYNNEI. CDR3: CASSDIGGSTDTQYF. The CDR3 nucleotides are TGTGCCAGCAGTGACATAGGCGGGAGCACAGATACGCAGTATTTT.

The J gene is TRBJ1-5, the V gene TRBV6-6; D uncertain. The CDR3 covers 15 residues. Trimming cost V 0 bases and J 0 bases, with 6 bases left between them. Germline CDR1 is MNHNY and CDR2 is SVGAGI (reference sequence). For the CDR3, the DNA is TGTGCCAGCAGTTACTCCGGAGATAGCAATCAGCCCCAGCATTTT. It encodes CASSYSGDSNQPQHF.

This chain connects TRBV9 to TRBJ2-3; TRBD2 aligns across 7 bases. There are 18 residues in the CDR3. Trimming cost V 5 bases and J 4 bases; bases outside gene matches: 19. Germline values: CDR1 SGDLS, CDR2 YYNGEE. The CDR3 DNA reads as TGTGCCAGCAGTCATCCCTCCTTGAGTGCGGGAGCCCCAGATACGCAGTATTTT. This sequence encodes CASSHPSLSAGAPDTQYF. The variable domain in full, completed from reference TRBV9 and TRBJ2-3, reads DSGVTQTPKHLITATGQRVTLRCSPRSGDLSVYWYQQSLDQGLQFLIQYYNGEERAKGNILERFSAQQFPDLHSELNLSSLELGDSALYFCASSHPSLSAGAPDTQYFGPGTRLTVL.

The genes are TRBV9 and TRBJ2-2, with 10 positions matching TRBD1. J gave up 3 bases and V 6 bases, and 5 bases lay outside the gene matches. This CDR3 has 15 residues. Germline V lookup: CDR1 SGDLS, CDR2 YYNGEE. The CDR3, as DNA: TGTGCCAGCAACCCGACAGGGGGCGACACCGGGGAGCTGTTTTTT. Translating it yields CASNPTGGDTGELFF.

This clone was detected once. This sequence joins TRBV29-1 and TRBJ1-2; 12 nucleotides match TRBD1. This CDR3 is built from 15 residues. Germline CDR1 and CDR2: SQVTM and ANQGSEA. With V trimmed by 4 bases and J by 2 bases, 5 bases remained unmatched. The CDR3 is CSVGGTGGINYGYTF. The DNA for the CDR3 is TGCAGCGTTGGGGGGACAGGGGGCATCAACTATGGCTACACCTTC. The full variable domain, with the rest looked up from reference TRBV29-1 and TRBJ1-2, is SAVISQKPSRDICQRGTSLTIQCQVDSQVTMMFWYRQQPGQSLTLIATANQGSEATYESGFVIDKFPISRPNLTFSTLTVSNMSPEDSSIYLCSVGGTGGINYGYTFGSGTRLTVV.

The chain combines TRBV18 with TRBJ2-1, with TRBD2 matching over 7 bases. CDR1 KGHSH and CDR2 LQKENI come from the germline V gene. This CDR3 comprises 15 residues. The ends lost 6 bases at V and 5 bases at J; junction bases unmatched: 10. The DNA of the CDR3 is TGTGCCAGCTCGCAGAATAGCGGGCCCAACAATGAGCAGTTCTTC. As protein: CASSQNSGPNNEQFF.

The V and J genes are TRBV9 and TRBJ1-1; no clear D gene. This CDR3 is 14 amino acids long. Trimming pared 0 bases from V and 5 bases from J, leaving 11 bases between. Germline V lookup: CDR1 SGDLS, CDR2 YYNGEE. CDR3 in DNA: TGTGCCAGCAGCGTAGGAGGGATAAGGACTGAAGCTTTCTTT. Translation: CASSVGGIRTEAFF. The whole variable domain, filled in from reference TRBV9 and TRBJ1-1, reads DSGVTQTPKHLITATGQRVTLRCSPRSGDLSVYWYQQSLDQGLQFLIQYYNGEERAKGNILERFSAQQFPDLHSELNLSSLELGDSALYFCASSVGGIRTEAFFGQGTRLTVV.

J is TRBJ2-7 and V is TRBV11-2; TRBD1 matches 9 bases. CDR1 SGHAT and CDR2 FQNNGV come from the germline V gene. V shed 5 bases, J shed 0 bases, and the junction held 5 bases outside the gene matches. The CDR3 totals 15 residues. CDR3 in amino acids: CASSVGTGTSYEQYF. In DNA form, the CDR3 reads TGTGCCAGCAGCGTCGGGACAGGGACCTCCTACGAGCAGTACTTC.